Presented here are 17 T cell receptor beta chains from one specimen sequenced in a study of CD8 T cells in Susac syndrome. RNA was extracted with the RNeasy kit, and a quantity of roughly 0.45 to 1 ug was reverse transcribed using random hexamers. MiXCR, applied by TCRdb to the immunoSEQ multiplex PCR reads, yields one record per CDR3 protein. The profile covers fewer than 350,000 distinct CDR3 sequences, with roughly 85% appearing a single time and about 0.22% taken by the ten largest. Sequenced input: CD8+ T cells from PBMCs. These TCRs come from a human donor with multiple sclerosis.

This chain connects TRBV24-1 to TRBJ2-5, with D unresolved. The CDR3 consists of 14 residues. V shed 2 bases and J shed 7 bases, with 13 bases lying between them. Germline values: CDR1 KGHDR, CDR2 SFDVKD. The CDR3 DNA follows: TGTGCCACCAGTGATTCAGATCTCCCGGGGACCCAGTACTTC. Protein: CATSDSDLPGTQYF.

The CDR3 DNA is TGTGCCAGCAGTTTTACTTTAGGGGCCTACGAGCAGTACTTC. It translates to CASSFTLGAYEQYF. The chain couples TRBV27 to TRBJ2-7; D might be TRBD1 (5 bases). The CDR3 totals 14 residues. The V gene lost 3 bases and the J gene lost 2 bases, with 11 bases spanning the gap. Germline V gene sequence: CDR1 MNHEY, CDR2 SMNVEV (reference sequence).

The J gene is TRBJ2-3, the V gene TRBV14; 7 bases are shared with TRBD1. Looked up from germline, CDR1 is SGHDN and CDR2 is FVKESK. This CDR3 region has 16 residues. The V gene end was trimmed by 4 bases and the J gene end by 3 bases; junction bases not matched to a gene: 10. The CDR3 nucleotides are TGTGCCAGCAGCCGACACTCGGGACAGAAAACAGATACGCAGTATTTT. Protein product: CASSRHSGQKTDTQYF.

J is TRBJ2-7 and V is TRBV28, with D possibly TRBD2 on 5 matching bases. The CDR3 is 13 residues long. V lost 3 bases, J lost 3 bases, and 9 bases lay in between. Germline CDR1 reads MDHEN; CDR2 reads SYDVKM. This CDR3 is CASSLQTIYEQYF. The CDR3, as DNA: TGTGCCAGCAGTTTGCAGACTATCTACGAGCAGTACTTC.

This rearrangement joins TRBV11-2 to TRBJ1-2; D possibly corresponds to TRBD1 (5 bases). V lost 5 bases to trimming and J lost 6 bases, with 19 bases between them. The CDR3 is 15 amino acids. The germline gives CDR1 SGHAT, CDR2 FQNNGV. The CDR3, as DNA: TGTGCCAGCAGCGTTGGCATGCACCGGGGGGATGGCTACACCTTC. Translated, it gives CASSVGMHRGDGYTF. Looking up the rest from reference TRBV11-2 and TRBJ1-2 gives the full variable domain: EAGVAQSPRYKIIEKRQSVAFWCNPISGHATLYWYQQILGQGPKLLIQFQNNGVVDDSQLPKDRFSAERLKGVDSTLKIQPAKLEDSAVYLCASSVGMHRGDGYTFGSGTRLTVV.

This chain links TRBV28 with TRBJ2-1; possibly TRBD1 or TRBD2 for D (5 bases each). Germline CDR1 MDHEN, CDR2 SYDVKM. V dropped 6 bases and J dropped 1 base, with 16 bases sitting between them. The CDR3 is 16 residues long. For the CDR3, the DNA is TGTGCCAGCAGGACCGGGACCTATAATTCCTACAATGAGCAGTTCTTC. This encodes CASRTGTYNSYNEQFF.

This clonotype was seen more than once but under ten times. The CDR3 DNA sequence: TGTGCCAGCACCGAGGGCAATGAGCAGTTCTTC. It is translated as CASTEGNEQFF. V gene TRBV12-3 or TRBV12-4 combines with J gene TRBJ2-1, with a weak D call TRBD2 (5 bases). The CDR3 runs to 11 residues. Trimming removed 7 bases at V and 6 bases at J, with 7 bases between.

V and J are TRBV2 and TRBJ2-5; D is ambiguous. The CDR3 sequence is 16 residues long. The germline gives CDR1 SNHLY, CDR2 FYNNEI. Between the trimmed V and J ends, which lost 4 bases and 4 bases, there was a span of 19 bases. CDR3 coding DNA: TGTGCCAGCAGTGGTGGTGGCTGGAGATTAGGAGAGACCCAGTACTTC. This translates into CASSGGGWRLGETQYF.

This clonotype was seen more than once but under ten times. The chain carries TRBV14 and TRBJ1-2; D is ambiguous. Germline V gene data show CDR1 as SGHDN and CDR2 as FVKESK. The length of the CDR3 is 15 residues. V lost 1 base and J 0 bases, leaving 9 bases between the germline ends. CDR3 sequence (DNA): TGTGCCAGCAGCCAAGTTCACGGAGCTAACTATGGCTACACCTTC. Its protein is CASSQVHGANYGYTF.

The chain combines TRBV5-4 with TRBJ2-1, with 14 bases identical to TRBD2. With 5 bases clipped from V and 9 bases from J, the junction kept 10 bases outside the gene matches. The CDR3 is 16 residues long. Germline V CDR1 and CDR2: SGHNT, YYREEE (reference sequence). The CDR3, as DNA: TGTGCCAGCAGTTATACGACTAGCGGGAGGGCCGTTGAGCAGTTCTTC. This sequence encodes CASSYTTSGRAVEQFF.

This chain uses TRBV6-5 with TRBJ1-3; D remains unclear. Germline CDR1 reads MNHEY; CDR2 reads SVGAGI. The CDR3 sequence is 15 residues long. V was shortened by 0 bases and J by 8 bases, with 14 bases between the two germline ends. CDR3 DNA: TGTGCCAGCAGTTACTCGAACCTAGACTACGACACCATATATTTT. It translates to CASSYSNLDYDTIYF.

J is TRBJ1-1 and V is TRBV3-1, with D uncertain. CDR3 length equals 12 residues. Germline V gene data show CDR1 as LGHDT and CDR2 as YNNKEL (reference sequence). The V end was cut by 0 bases, the J end by 10 bases, with 9 bases between. The DNA for the CDR3 is TGTGCCAGCAGCCAAGATTTGGTGACAGCTTTCTTT. Its protein is CASSQDLVTAFF.

The chain is built from TRBV28 and TRBJ2-1; D uncertain. Per the germline V gene, CDR1 is MDHEN and CDR2 is SYDVKM. CDR3 length equals 13 residues. V was pared by 5 bases and J by 4 bases, with 9 bases between. CDR3 sequence (DNA): TGTGCCAGCAGTCCCAACTTGTACAATGAGCAGTTCTTC. Its translation: CASSPNLYNEQFF.

This clonotype was counted once. The CDR3 DNA reads TGTGCCAGCAGTGATTACAGGGAAGCCTACGAGCAGTACTTC. Its translation is CASSDYREAYEQYF. V usage is TRBV25-1 and J usage is TRBJ2-7; D may be TRBD1 (6 bases). The CDR3 has 14 amino acids. Germline V CDR1 and CDR2: MGHDK, SYGVNS. V was cut by 3 bases and J by 2 bases, with 11 bases left in between.

The rearrangement joins TRBV6-2 or TRBV6-3 to TRBJ1-1; D gene ambiguous. Germline lookup yields CDR1 MNHEY and CDR2 SVGEGT. Between the trimmed V and J ends, which lost 2 bases and 0 bases, there was a span of 10 bases. This CDR3 is 15 amino acids long. Here the CDR3 reads CASSYTWSMNTEAFF. The CDR3 DNA is TGTGCCAGCAGTTACACATGGAGCATGAACACTGAAGCTTTCTTT.

The V gene is TRBV20-1, the J gene TRBJ2-1; a possible D gene is TRBD1 (6 bases). This CDR3 contains 14 residues. The V end lost 6 bases, the J end lost 2 bases, and 14 bases lay between the germline ends. Looked up from germline, CDR1 is DFQATT and CDR2 is SNEGSKA (reference sequence). The CDR3 spells CSAPGVITYNEQFF. In nucleotides, the CDR3 is TGCAGTGCCCCAGGGGTCATCACCTACAATGAGCAGTTCTTC.

This chain connects TRBV7-9 to TRBJ2-7, with D maybe TRBD1 (6 bases). Germline CDR1 SEHNR, CDR2 FQNEAQ (reference sequence). This CDR3 is 15 amino acids long. Trimming cost V 5 bases and J 0 bases, with 14 bases left between them. The CDR3: CASSVTRTVSYEQYF. CDR3 nucleotides: TGTGCCAGCAGCGTTACTCGGACAGTCTCCTACGAGCAGTACTTC.